The 4 T cell receptor beta chains listed next were all sequenced from one sample in a study of blood T cell repertoires in COVID-19. The assay was immunoSEQ multiplex PCR, and TCRdb's table has in-frame clones only and misses some. Of 210,000 or so clones listed, about 90% are singletons. The sequencing input was peripheral blood. The receptor set was obtained from a man between 18 and 29 years old with active or convalescent COVID-19.

The V and J genes are TRBV5-1 and TRBJ1-1; 7 nucleotides line up with TRBD1. From germline, CDR1 is SGHRS and CDR2 YFSETQ. Germline trimming cut 4 bases from V and 0 bases from J; bases unmatched to any gene: 12. The length of the CDR3 is 17 residues. The CDR3 loop is CASSPEWTGSMNTEAFF. CDR3 coding DNA: TGCGCCAGCAGCCCGGAGTGGACAGGATCCATGAACACTGAAGCTTTCTTT.

This chain links TRBV25-1 with TRBJ2-3, with 7 bases matching TRBD2. Germline assignment: CDR1 MGHDK and CDR2 SYGVNS. The CDR3 is made up of 16 amino acids. The trim removed 2 bases at V and 5 bases at J, leaving 10 bases unmatched. Here the CDR3 reads CASSELGRGSLDTQYF. CDR3 nucleotides: TGTGCCAGCAGTGAACTGGGGCGCGGGAGTTTAGATACGCAGTATTTT.

The rearrangement joins TRBV6-6 to TRBJ2-7; TRBD2 matches 7 bases. V lost 0 bases to trimming and J lost 5 bases; unmatched junction nucleotides: 7. This CDR3 has 15 residues. CDR1 is MNHNY and CDR2 is SVGAGI in the germline V gene (reference sequence). CDR3 region: CASSYSQDRGDEQYF. The CDR3 DNA reads as TGTGCCAGCAGTTACTCCCAGGACCGGGGGGACGAGCAGTACTTC.

This chain uses TRBV27 with TRBJ1-5; possibly TRBD1 for D (5 bases). Trimming took 8 bases from V and 5 from J, leaving 13 bases between them. This CDR3 comprises 13 residues. The V gene's germline CDR1 is MNHEY and CDR2 SMNVEV (reference sequence). The CDR3 DNA reads as TGTGCCAGCGGAGGGGCCAGCGATCAGCCCCAGCATTTT. It codes for CASGGASDQPQHF.